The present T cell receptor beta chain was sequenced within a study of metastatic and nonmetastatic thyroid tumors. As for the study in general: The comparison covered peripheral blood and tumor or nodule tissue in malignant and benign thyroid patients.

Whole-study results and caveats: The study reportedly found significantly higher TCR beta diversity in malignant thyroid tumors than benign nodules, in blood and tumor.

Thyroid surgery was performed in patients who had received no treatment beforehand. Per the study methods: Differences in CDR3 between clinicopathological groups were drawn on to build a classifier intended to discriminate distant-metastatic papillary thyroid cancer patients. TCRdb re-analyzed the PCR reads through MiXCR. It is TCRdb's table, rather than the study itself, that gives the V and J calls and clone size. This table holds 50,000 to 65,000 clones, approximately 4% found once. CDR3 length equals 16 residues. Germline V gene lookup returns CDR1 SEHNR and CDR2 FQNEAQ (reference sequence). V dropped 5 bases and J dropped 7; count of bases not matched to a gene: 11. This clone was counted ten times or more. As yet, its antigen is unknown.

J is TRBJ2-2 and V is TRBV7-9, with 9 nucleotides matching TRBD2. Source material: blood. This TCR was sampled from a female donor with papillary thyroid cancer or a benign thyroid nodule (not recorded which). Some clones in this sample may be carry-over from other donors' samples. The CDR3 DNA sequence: TGTGCCAGCAGCCCACATAGCGGGAGTTTCGGCGGGGAGCTGTTTTTT. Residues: CASSPHSGSFGGELFF. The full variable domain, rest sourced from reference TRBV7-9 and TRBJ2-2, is DTGVSQNPRHKITKRGQNVTFRCDPISEHNRLYWYRQTLGQGPEFLTYFQNEAQLEKSRLLSDRFSAERPKGSFSTLEIQRTEQGDSAMYLCASSPHSGSFGGELFFGEGSRLTVL.